Below are 13 T cell receptor beta chains sequenced from a single sample in a study of preoperative IRX-2 immunotherapy in early breast cancer. The treatment: preoperative locoregional IRX-2 cytokine immunotherapy. TCRdb's copy holds only in-frame clones and misses some; the assay was immunoSEQ multiplex PCR. The sample carries fewer than 25,000 clones, roughly 90% recorded once. This material consisted of tumor tissue, taken after IRX-2 immunotherapy. These TCRs come from a human donor with breast cancer.

The rearrangement uses TRBV6-5 and TRBJ1-3; possible D gene TRBD1, 5 bases. This CDR3 spans 14 amino acids. Germline V gene data show CDR1 as MNHEY and CDR2 as SVGAGI. V lost 7 bases, J lost 0 bases, and 10 bases lay in between. CDR3 bases: TGTGCCAGCAAGTCGGGGGTCTCTGGAAACACCATATATTTT. Translation: CASKSGVSGNTIYF.

This clone was seen only once. V usage is TRBV6-6 and J usage is TRBJ1-2; 9 nucleotides line up with TRBD1. With V trimmed by 6 bases and J by 7 bases, 3 bases remained unmatched. Germline V lookup: CDR1 MNHNY, CDR2 SVGAGI (reference sequence). The CDR3 is 12 amino acids. CDR3 DNA sequence: TGTGCCAGCAGGCCGGGACAGGGTGGCTACACCTTC. This translates into CASRPGQGGYTF.

This clone was seen a single time. The sample holds other DNA sequences that translate to the same CDR3. The genes are TRBV11-2 and TRBJ2-7; 8 bases map to TRBD2. Germline-derived CDR1 and CDR2 are SGHAT and FQNNGV. The CDR3 consists of 14 residues. With V trimmed by 1 base and J by 10 bases, 9 bases remained unmatched. The CDR3 reads CASSLARAGGEQYF. The DNA for the CDR3 is TGTGCCAGCAGCTTAGCAAGAGCCGGGGGGGAACAGTACTTC.

CDR3: CASSLGERTAMNTEAFF. The CDR3 DNA is TGTGCCAGCAGCCTAGGTGAAAGGACAGCAATGAACACTGAAGCTTTCTTT. The chain employs TRBV7-9 and TRBJ1-1; D might be TRBD1 (6 bases). The V gene lost 5 bases and the J gene lost 0 bases, with 19 bases spanning the gap. CDR1 and CDR2 (germline): SEHNR, FQNEAQ (reference sequence). The length of the CDR3 is 17 residues.

This clone has more than one count but fewer than ten. The CDR3 DNA reads as TGTGCCTGGAGTGTATTAGGGGGGTACCAAGAGACCCAGTACTTC. The encoded protein is CAWSVLGGYQETQYF. V usage is TRBV30 and J usage is TRBJ2-5; either TRBD1 or TRBD2 may supply D (6 bases each). CDR3 length equals 15 residues. CDR1 is GTSNPN, CDR2 SVGIG, per germline (reference sequence). Trimming removed 0 bases at V and 0 bases at J, with 11 bases between.

The gene calls are TRBV19 and TRBJ1-5; the D gene is possibly TRBD1 (6 bases). The CDR3 extends over 15 amino acids. V dropped 6 bases and J dropped 5 bases, with 17 bases sitting between them. CDR1 LNHDA and CDR2 SQIVND come from the germline V gene (reference sequence). The CDR3 loop is CASSPRTETYQPQHF. Here the CDR3 DNA reads TGTGCCAGTAGCCCAAGGACAGAGACCTATCAGCCCCAGCATTTT.

This chain uses TRBV9 with TRBJ1-1; 10 bases agree with TRBD1. With V trimmed by 8 bases and J by 3 bases, 4 bases remained unmatched. CDR3 length: 13 residues. CDR1 SGDLS and CDR2 YYNGEE come from the germline V gene. Written as DNA, the CDR3 is TGTGCCAGTACCGGGACAGGGGACACTGAAGCTTTCTTT. Protein: CASTGTGDTEAFF.

The rearrangement links TRBV20-1 to TRBJ2-3, with 9 bases identical to TRBD2. Germline CDR1 reads DFQATT; CDR2 reads SNEGSKA (reference sequence). The CDR3 runs to 11 residues. The CDR3 loop is CSAGGPDTQYF. The CDR3 DNA follows: TGCAGCGCGGGGGGGCCAGATACGCAGTATTTT.

This chain links TRBV10-3 with TRBJ1-1; D is undetermined. Trimming took off 8 bases at V and 1 base at J, with 11 bases between the two ends. The CDR3 length is 13 residues. Germline-derived CDR1 and CDR2 are ENHRY and SYGVKD. The CDR3 DNA is TGTGCCATCTCAAACAGCCAGAACACTGAAGCTTTCTTT. As protein: CAISNSQNTEAFF.

The chain uses TRBV4-2 and TRBJ1-2; 12 bases line up with TRBD1. V lost 0 bases to trimming and J lost 8 bases; unmatched junction nucleotides: 13. In germline, CDR1 is LGHNA, CDR2 YNFKEQ. CDR3 size: 18 residues. The CDR3 is CASSQDLGQGAILSGYTF. The DNA for the CDR3 is TGTGCCAGCAGCCAAGATCTGGGACAGGGGGCAATTTTGTCGGGCTACACCTTC.

The V gene is TRBV5-6, the J gene TRBJ1-4; 9 positions match TRBD1. Trimming took 1 base from V and 8 from J; bases not matched to a gene: 3. Germline-derived CDR1 and CDR2 are SGHDT and YYEEEE. The CDR3 consists of 14 residues. For the CDR3, the DNA is TGTGCCAGCAGCTTGTGGGACAGGGACGAAAAACTGTTTTTT. As protein: CASSLWDRDEKLFF.

The gene calls are TRBV28 and TRBJ2-7; D possibly corresponds to TRBD1 (5 bases). The V gene lost 4 bases and the J gene lost 3 bases, with 22 bases spanning the gap. Germline assignment: CDR1 MDHEN and CDR2 SYDVKM. The CDR3 is made up of 17 amino acids. The DNA of the CDR3 is TGTGCCAGCAGTTCCTCCAGGGCAGCATCCAGATACTACGAGCAGTACTTC. Encoded protein: CASSSSRAASRYYEQYF. The complete variable domain, with remaining parts taken from reference TRBV28 and TRBJ2-7, reads DVKVTQSSRYLVKRTGEKVFLECVQDMDHENMFWYRQDPGLGLRLIYFSYDVKMKEKGDIPEGYSVSREKKERFSLILESASTNQTSMYLCASSSSRAASRYYEQYFGPGTRLTVT.

A word on this clone: Germline and junction disagree at one end, which may indicate a read error. The chain joins TRBV7-7 to TRBJ2-7; D is possibly TRBD1 or TRBD2 (5 bases each). CDR3 length equals 15 residues. From germline, CDR1 is SSHAT and CDR2 FNYEAQ (reference sequence). The DNA for the CDR3 is TGTGCTAGCAGCCCTGGGACGGAAAGCTCCTACGAGCAGTACTTC. It translates to CASSPGTESSYEQYF.